This record covers a single T cell receptor beta chain. Its cognate antigen is unknown. The CDR3 covers 15 residues. V was pared by 4 bases and J by 2 bases, with 9 bases of the junction left unmatched. The germline V gene encodes CDR1 DFQATT and CDR2 SNEGSKA (reference sequence). The entry originates in a study of Graves' ophthalmopathy and Graves' hyperthyroidism. Overall study findings and caveats: A classifier, a 13-signature model, separated ophthalmopathy from stable hyperthyroidism with about 88% sensitivity and roughly 80% specificity.

Amplification from RNA transcripts yielded the TCR beta CDR3 regions. The authors performed first-round RT-PCR with HTBI primers and then a second-round multiplex PCR. TCRdb recomputed calls from the multiplex PCR reads with MiXCR, one row per CDR3 protein. Among 450,000 to 600,000 distinct CDR3 sequences listed, 35% to 45% were seen once. Participants with hyperthyroidism, aged 18 to 65, were newly diagnosed with under 2 months' duration. Clinical symptoms, serum thyroxine, TRAb, thyroid ultrasound and orbital computed tomography determined diagnosis. V usage is TRBV20-1 and J usage is TRBJ2-7; 9 bases agree with TRBD1. This TCR derives from an adult man with Graves' hyperthyroidism. Sequencing was carried out using peripheral blood or thyroid tissue (not recorded which). The CDR3 reads CSANTGTGSTYEQYF. The CDR3 region has the DNA TGCAGTGCTAATACCGGGACAGGGAGCACCTACGAGCAGTACTTC.